The 26 T cell receptor beta chains below were found in one sample sequenced in a study of cytomegalovirus exposure and HLA in healthy donors. The PCR used 60 Vbeta and 13 Jbeta primers. TCRdb's copy holds only in-frame clones and misses some; the assay was immunoSEQ multiplex PCR. The repertoire includes 90,000 to 110,000 clones, roughly 15% of them detected once, and over 0.8% sits in the top ten. The sequenced material came from PBMCs. The receptor source for this set is a female donor in good health and CMV-seronegative.

The J gene is TRBJ1-2, the V gene TRBV5-1, with D perhaps matching TRBD1 (5 bases). This CDR3 spans 16 amino acids. Trimming took 2 bases from V and 4 from J, leaving 18 bases between them. Per germline, CDR1 SGHRS and CDR2 YFSETQ. The CDR3 DNA follows: TGCGCCAGCAGCTTAGGAGGGGACCGACCCGTCTATGGCTACACCTTC. Its protein is CASSLGGDRPVYGYTF.

This clone showed up just a few times. The CDR3 region is CASGVRARVYGYTF. The CDR3, as DNA: TGTGCCAGCGGGGTGAGGGCGCGAGTCTATGGCTACACCTTC. The chain recombines TRBV2 with TRBJ1-2; D unresolved. This CDR3 spans 14 amino acids. Trimming removed 8 bases at V and 4 bases at J, with 17 bases between. The germline CDR1 and CDR2 sequences are SNHLY and FYNNEI.

The chain is built from TRBV4-1 and TRBJ1-1; D call uncertain. CDR1 MGHRA and CDR2 YSYEKL come from the germline V gene. V lost 4 bases to trimming and J lost 5 bases, with 14 bases between them. The CDR3 consists of 14 residues. The chain's CDR3 is CASSPPRGGTEAFF. In DNA form, the CDR3 reads TGCGCCAGCAGCCCCCCCCGGGGTGGAACTGAAGCTTTCTTT.

The chain employs TRBV5-5 and TRBJ1-4, with TRBD1 identical over 10 bases. The V gene end was trimmed by 2 bases and the J gene end by 5 bases; junction bases not matched to a gene: 6. CDR3 length equals 16 residues. The germline gives CDR1 SGHKS, CDR2 YYEKEE (reference sequence). The CDR3 sequence is CASSLNPGQGNEKLFF. In DNA, the CDR3 is TGTGCCAGCAGCTTAAACCCGGGACAGGGGAATGAAAAACTGTTTTTT. The whole variable domain, filled in from reference TRBV5-5 and TRBJ1-4, reads DAGVTQSPTHLIKTRGQQVTLRCSPISGHKSVSWYQQVLGQGPQFIFQYYEKEERGRGNFPDRFSARQFPNYSSELNVNALLLGDSALYLCASSLNPGQGNEKLFFGSGTQLSVL.

This clone was detected a few times. V gene TRBV10-2 combines with J gene TRBJ2-5; 7 nucleotides agree with TRBD1. Germline V lookup: CDR1 WSHSY, CDR2 SAAADI. This CDR3 is built from 14 residues. The V segment lost 7 bases and the J segment 1 base; nucleotides outside the gene matches: 6. CDR3 bases: TGCGCCAGCACTAGAAGACAGGGCCAAGAGACCCAGTACTTC. Translation: CASTRRQGQETQYF.

The chain links TRBV13 to TRBJ2-1, with D perhaps TRBD1 (5 bases). V was trimmed by 5 bases and J by 3 bases, leaving 11 bases between them. The CDR3 has 14 amino acids. Germline-derived CDR1 and CDR2 are PRHDT and FYEKMQ (reference sequence). CDR3 nucleotides: TGTGCCAGCAGCCCCACAGGCAGCTACAATGAGCAGTTCTTC. Translated, it gives CASSPTGSYNEQFF.

This clone was seen more than once but under ten times. The V gene is TRBV2, the J gene TRBJ2-2, with 7 bases aligning to TRBD1. V was pared by 5 bases and J by 6 bases, with 3 bases of the junction left unmatched. The CDR3 is 13 residues long. Germline V lookup: CDR1 SNHLY, CDR2 FYNNEI. CDR3 amino acids: CASSFTGAGELFF. CDR3 nucleotides: TGTGCCAGCAGTTTTACAGGGGCCGGGGAGCTGTTTTTT.

The chain joins TRBV4-3 to TRBJ2-3, with 11 bases identical to TRBD2. This CDR3 is 17 amino acids long. Germline V gene sequence: CDR1 LGHNA, CDR2 YSLEER. With 4 bases clipped from V and 1 base from J, the junction kept 7 bases outside the gene matches. Here the CDR3 reads CASSRTIAGGRTDTQYF. The CDR3 DNA follows: TGCGCCAGCAGCCGAACAATAGCGGGAGGGCGCACAGATACGCAGTATTTT.

This rearrangement joins TRBV4-2 to TRBJ2-2; 11 bases are shared with TRBD2. The length of the CDR3 is 18 residues. V trimming: 3 bases; J trimming: 3 bases; junction bases outside the gene matches: 9. Germline V CDR1 and CDR2: LGHNA, YNFKEQ. The CDR3 DNA reads TGTGCCAGCAGCCACCATTTAGCGGGAGGGCCCCACACCGGGGAGCTGTTTTTT. It codes for CASSHHLAGGPHTGELFF.

This clone was counted only a few times. This chain uses TRBV28 with TRBJ2-7; 8 bases line up with TRBD2. Germline CDR1 is MDHEN and CDR2 is SYDVKM. CDR3 size: 15 residues. V was clipped by 6 bases and J by 2 bases; unmatched bases: 9. CDR3 coding DNA: TGTGCCAGCAGAATCTATAGCGGGAACCCCTACGAGCAGTACTTC. Translated: CASRIYSGNPYEQYF.

The sample holds a few counts of this clone. The CDR3 here is CASSDSTGAANEKLFF. CDR3 nucleotide sequence: TGTGCCAGCAGTGATAGTACAGGGGCAGCTAATGAAAAACTGTTTTTT. The chain carries TRBV25-1 and TRBJ1-4, with 7 bases lining up with TRBD1. The CDR3 loop spans 16 amino acids. The V segment lost 3 bases and the J segment 3 bases; nucleotides outside the gene matches: 7. Germline CDR1 MGHDK, CDR2 SYGVNS.

This clone was seen a handful of times. The chain carries TRBV13 and TRBJ2-7; D is unresolved. V was cut by 0 bases and J by 1 base, with 7 bases left in between. Germline CDR1 is PRHDT and CDR2 is FYEKMQ (reference sequence). This CDR3 region has 14 residues. The CDR3 DNA sequence: TGTGCCAGCAGCTTAGGCCCAGTGTCCTACGAGCAGTACTTC. Translation: CASSLGPVSYEQYF.

This clone was observed a handful of times. V usage is TRBV20-1 and J usage is TRBJ1-1; TRBD1 is a possible D gene (5 bases). From germline, CDR1 is DFQATT and CDR2 SNEGSKA (reference sequence). Trimming removed 5 bases from V and 10 bases from J, with 14 bases in between. The CDR3 loop spans 11 amino acids. The CDR3 bases are TGCAGTGCTTCGCAGGGTCAGGGAGCTTTCTTT. The encoded protein is CSASQGQGAFF.

The rearrangement joins TRBV4-1 to TRBJ2-7; TRBD2 aligns across 8 bases. Trimming at V came to 3 bases and at J to 2 bases, leaving 9 bases not matched to a gene. Germline lookup yields CDR1 MGHRA and CDR2 YSYEKL. The CDR3 covers 16 residues. The CDR3 sequence: CASSQARIAGTYEQYF. The CDR3 DNA reads as TGCGCCAGCAGCCAGGCTCGAATAGCGGGGACCTACGAGCAGTACTTC.

In this sample, this clone turned up once. The chain has TRBV6-4 and TRBJ1-4, with TRBD1 identical over 9 bases. CDR3 length: 16 amino acids. Germline V gene data show CDR1 as MRHNA and CDR2 as SNTAGT. V lost 4 bases to trimming and J lost 0 bases; unmatched junction nucleotides: 3. For the CDR3, the DNA is TGTGCCAGCAGTGGGGGACAGGGCTCAACTAATGAAAAACTGTTTTTT. It encodes CASSGGQGSTNEKLFF.

The genes are TRBV2 and TRBJ2-5; 7 bases are a match to TRBD2. V dropped 5 bases and J dropped 1; count of bases not matched to a gene: 1. This CDR3 contains 13 residues. Germline lookup yields CDR1 SNHLY and CDR2 FYNNEI. The CDR3 spells CASSRTSQETQYF. The CDR3 DNA is TGTGCCAGCAGTAGGACTAGCCAAGAGACCCAGTACTTC.

This chain joins TRBV9 and TRBJ1-1, with D perhaps TRBD1 (5 bases). V was cut by 0 bases and J by 2 bases, with 11 bases left in between. Germline V gene data show CDR1 as SGDLS and CDR2 as YYNGEE. This CDR3 has 15 residues. The CDR3 spells CASSVGQGSNTEAFF. The CDR3 DNA is TGTGCCAGCAGCGTAGGGCAGGGAAGTAACACTGAAGCTTTCTTT.

This clone has only a few counts. The chain couples TRBV6-6 to TRBJ2-5; 10 bases are a match to TRBD2. V dropped 6 bases and J dropped 3; count of bases not matched to a gene: 7. The CDR3 extends over 15 amino acids. Germline assignment: CDR1 MNHNY and CDR2 SVGAGI (reference sequence). CDR3 region: CASRPSGGLKETQYF. The CDR3 DNA follows: TGTGCCAGCAGACCTAGCGGGGGACTCAAAGAGACCCAGTACTTC.

The genes are TRBV19 and TRBJ2-7; TRBD2 agrees at 12 bases. Germline V gene lookup returns CDR1 LNHDA and CDR2 SQIVND (reference sequence). Trimming at V came to 5 bases and at J to 2 bases, leaving 7 bases not matched to a gene. The CDR3 is made up of 16 amino acids. The CDR3 bases are TGTGCCAGTAGTCGACTAGCGGGGGCGAAGACCTACGAGCAGTACTTC. Translation: CASSRLAGAKTYEQYF.

The table lists this clone with a few counts. The CDR3 DNA reads TGTGCCAGCAGTGTAGAGAGGGGGTTTGTAATAGGGAATCAGCCCCAGCATTTT. Translation gives CASSVERGFVIGNQPQHF. V is TRBV6-1 and J is TRBJ1-5; tentatively, D is TRBD1 (6 bases). Trimming cost V 4 bases and J 4 bases, with 23 bases left between them. In germline, CDR1 is MNHNS, CDR2 SASEGT. The CDR3 is made up of 18 amino acids.

This clone occurred a few times. The chain links TRBV7-9 to TRBJ1-1; no clear D. This CDR3 is built from 13 residues. V lost 5 bases, J lost 4 bases, and 11 bases lay in between. Germline values: CDR1 SEHNR, CDR2 FQNEAQ (reference sequence). In nucleotides, the CDR3 is TGTGCCAGCAGCCCGGAGGGTCGCACTGAAGCTTTCTTT. Translating it yields CASSPEGRTEAFF.

In DNA, the CDR3 is TGTGCCAGCAGCCCCCGGGAAGAGCAGTTCTTC. Its protein product is CASSPREEQFF. The chain couples TRBV7-9 to TRBJ2-1, with D possibly matching TRBD2 (5 bases). V lost 5 bases and J lost 10, with 9 bases in between. CDR1 is SEHNR and CDR2 is FQNEAQ in the germline V gene (reference sequence). The CDR3 runs to 11 residues.

The V and J genes are TRBV25-1 and TRBJ1-5; tentative D call: TRBD1 (5 bases). Between the trimmed V and J ends, which lost 5 bases and 7 bases, there was a span of 9 bases. This CDR3 region has 12 residues. Germline lookup yields CDR1 MGHDK and CDR2 SYGVNS. In DNA, the CDR3 is TGTGCCAGCAGTTCAGGGTTCCAGCCCCAGCATTTT. It yields the protein CASSSGFQPQHF.

In its sample, this clone was seen a few times. The gene calls are TRBV4-1 and TRBJ1-1; D might be TRBD1 (6 bases). The length of the CDR3 is 15 residues. Trimming shortened V by 5 bases and J by 2 bases, and 15 bases separated the two germline ends. Germline assignment: CDR1 MGHRA and CDR2 YSYEKL. The CDR3 nucleotides read TGCGCCAGCAGCTTCGGACAGCAGGTCAACACTGAAGCTTTCTTT. Translation gives CASSFGQQVNTEAFF.

A word on this clone: A junction end diverges from the germline sequence, so it may reflect a read error. The rearrangement joins TRBV7-7 to TRBJ2-3; weak D call: TRBD1 (6 bases). Germline assignment: CDR1 SSHAT and CDR2 FNYEAQ (reference sequence). The length of the CDR3 is 13 residues. CDR3 amino acids: CASSLKGGNTQYF. CDR3 coding DNA: TGTGCTAGCAGCTTAAAAGGGGGTAATACGCAGTATTTT. Together with reference TRBV7-7 and TRBJ2-3, the CDR3 gives the full variable domain: GAGVSQSPRYKVTKRGQDVTLRCDPISSHATLYWYQQALGQGPEFLTYFNYEAQPDKSGLPSDRFSAERPEGSISTLTIQRTEQRDSAMYRCASSLKGGNTQYFGPGTRLTVL.

The V call is TRBV19, the J call TRBJ1-2; 9 nucleotides match TRBD1. The V segment lost 5 bases and the J segment 7 bases; nucleotides outside the gene matches: 5. The length of the CDR3 is 13 residues. Germline V CDR1 and CDR2: LNHDA, SQIVND (reference sequence). The CDR3 reads CASSLQGAAGYTF. The DNA of the CDR3 is TGTGCCAGTAGTTTACAGGGGGCCGCTGGCTACACCTTC.